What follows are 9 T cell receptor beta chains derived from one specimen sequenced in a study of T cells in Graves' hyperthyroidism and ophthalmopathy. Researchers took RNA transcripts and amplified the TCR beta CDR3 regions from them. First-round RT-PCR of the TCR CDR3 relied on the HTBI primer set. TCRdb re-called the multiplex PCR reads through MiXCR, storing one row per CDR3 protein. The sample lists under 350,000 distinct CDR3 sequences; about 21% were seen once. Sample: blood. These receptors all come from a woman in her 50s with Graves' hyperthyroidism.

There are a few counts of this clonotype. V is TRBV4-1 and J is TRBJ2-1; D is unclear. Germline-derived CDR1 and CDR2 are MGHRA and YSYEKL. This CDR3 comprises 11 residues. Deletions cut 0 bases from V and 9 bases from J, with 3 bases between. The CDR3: CASSQEVEQFF. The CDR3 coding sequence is TGCGCCAGCAGCCAAGAAGTTGAGCAGTTCTTC.

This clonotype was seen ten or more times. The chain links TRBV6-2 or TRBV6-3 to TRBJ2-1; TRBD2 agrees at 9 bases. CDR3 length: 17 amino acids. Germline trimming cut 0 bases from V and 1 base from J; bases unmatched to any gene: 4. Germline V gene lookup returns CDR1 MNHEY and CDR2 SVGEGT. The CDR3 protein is CASSYSTSGLSYNEQFF. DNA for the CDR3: TGTGCCAGCAGTTACTCGACTAGCGGTCTGTCCTACAATGAGCAGTTCTTC.

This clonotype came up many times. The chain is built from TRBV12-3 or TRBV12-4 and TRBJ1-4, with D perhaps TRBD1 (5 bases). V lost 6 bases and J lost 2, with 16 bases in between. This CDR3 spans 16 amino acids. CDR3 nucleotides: TGTGCCAGCAGCTTCGACAGCGGAATTACTAATGAAAAACTGTTTTTT. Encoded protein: CASSFDSGITNEKLFF.

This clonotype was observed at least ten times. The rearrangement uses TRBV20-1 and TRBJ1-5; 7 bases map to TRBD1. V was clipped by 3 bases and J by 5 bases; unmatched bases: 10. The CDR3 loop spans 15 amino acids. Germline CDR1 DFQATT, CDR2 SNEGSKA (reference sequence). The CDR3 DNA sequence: TGCAGTGCTAGTAGTTTAGGGGGCGCGGATCAGCCCCAGCATTTT. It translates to CSASSLGGADQPQHF.

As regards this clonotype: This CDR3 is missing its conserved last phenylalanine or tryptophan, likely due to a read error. CDR3 amino acids: CASSPRQGALSGANVLTS. CDR3 coding DNA: TGTGCCAGCAGTCCCCGACAGGGCGCTCTCTCTGGGGCCAACGTCCTGACTTCC. V and J are TRBV27 and TRBJ2-6; 7 bases are a match to TRBD1. Germline CDR1 and CDR2: MNHEY and SMNVEV (reference sequence). With V trimmed by 5 bases and J by 0 bases, 10 bases remained unmatched. The CDR3 sequence is 18 residues long.

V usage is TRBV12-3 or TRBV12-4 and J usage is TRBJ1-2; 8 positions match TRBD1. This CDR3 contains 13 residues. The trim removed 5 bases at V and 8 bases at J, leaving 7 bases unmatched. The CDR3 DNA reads TGTGCCAGCAGTATTCGGACAGGGTCGGGCTACACCTTC. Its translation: CASSIRTGSGYTF.

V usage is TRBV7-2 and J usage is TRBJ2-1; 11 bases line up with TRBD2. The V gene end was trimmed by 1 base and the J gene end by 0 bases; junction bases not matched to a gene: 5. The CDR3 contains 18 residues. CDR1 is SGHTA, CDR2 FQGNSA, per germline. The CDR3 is CASSLVGTSGSSYNEQFF. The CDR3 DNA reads TGTGCCAGCAGCTTAGTTGGCACTAGCGGGAGCTCCTACAATGAGCAGTTCTTC.

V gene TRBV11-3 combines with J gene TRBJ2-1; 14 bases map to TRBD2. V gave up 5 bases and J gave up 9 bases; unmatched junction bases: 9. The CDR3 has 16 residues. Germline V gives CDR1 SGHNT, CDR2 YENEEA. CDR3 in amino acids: CASSLGGTSGSGEQFF. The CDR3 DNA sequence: TGTGCCAGCAGCCTAGGGGGGACTAGCGGGAGTGGTGAGCAGTTCTTC.

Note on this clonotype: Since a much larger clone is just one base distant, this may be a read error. CDR3 loop: CSARDSKLGEDNEQYF. The DNA of the CDR3 is TGCAGTGCTAGAGATTCCAAGCTAGGAGAGGATAATGAGCAGTACTTC. The V call is TRBV20-1, the J call TRBJ2-1; D call uncertain. The J call could be wrong; TRBJ2-7 is a better fit for the DNA end. The CDR3 totals 16 residues. CDR1 DFQATT and CDR2 SNEGSKA come from the germline V gene (reference sequence).